The clone carrying this T cell receptor (beta chain) was recorded only once. The method was immunoSEQ multiplex PCR; TCRdb's version includes in-frame clones alone and lacks a portion of them. The data hold about 990,000 clones, with around 82% observed a single time. J gave up 2 bases and V 5 bases, and 10 bases lay outside the gene matches. The CDR3 totals 17 residues. The germline CDR1 and CDR2 sequences are MNHEY and SMNVEV (reference sequence). This record belongs to a study of shared clonotypes between healthy human individuals. Study as a whole: For every donor, three CD4 naive, three CD4 memory, two CD8 naive and one CD8 memory plates were used.

The receptor comes from a man between 18 and 29 years old in good health. Some clones in this sample may be carry-over from other donors' samples. Sequencing was done on a sample of memory CD4+ T cells from PBMCs. Subset described: CD45RA-negative fraction. The chain carries TRBV27 and TRBJ2-7, with 12 nucleotides matching TRBD1. CDR3 loop: CASSLRDRGRVPYEQYF. The CDR3 region has the DNA TGTGCCAGCAGTCTAAGGGACAGGGGGCGCGTCCCCTACGAGCAGTACTTC.